This T cell receptor beta chain was profiled in a study of control samples from healthy donors and cancer patients. The germline V gene has CDR1 LNHDA and CDR2 SQIVND (reference sequence). The CDR3 is 14 residues long. Trimming removed 6 bases at V and 2 bases at J, with 10 bases between. This clone was detected only once. Profiled with immunoSEQ multiplex PCR; TCRdb holds only in-frame clones, not every one. The sample has around 200,000 clones; roughly 94% are singletons. The sequence derives from a man aged 45-65 years in good health. Material for sequencing was blood. The chain is built from TRBV19 and TRBJ2-2; TRBD1 might be the D (6 bases). The CDR3 spells CASSRTVNTGELFF. As DNA, the CDR3 is TGTGCCAGTAGCCGGACAGTTAACACCGGGGAGCTGTTTTTT.